A single sample is the source of the 11 T cell receptor beta chains below, sequenced in a study of cytomegalovirus exposure and HLA in healthy donors. Both 60 Vbeta primers and 13 Jbeta primers went into the PCR. Data came from immunoSEQ multiplex PCR; TCRdb stores just in-frame clones and leaves some out. The table has about 160,000 clones, over 75% seen once; the top ten hold roughly 4.2%. Sequences were obtained from PBMCs. All receptors derive from a middle-aged man in good health and CMV-seronegative.

V usage is TRBV9 and J usage is TRBJ2-7; 10 bases map to TRBD2. Trimming at V came to 0 bases and at J to 2 bases, leaving 2 bases not matched to a gene. This CDR3 is built from 15 residues. Looked up from germline, CDR1 is SGDLS and CDR2 is YYNGEE. CDR3 residues: CASSVALAGAYEQYF. The CDR3 DNA follows: TGTGCCAGCAGCGTAGCTCTAGCGGGGGCCTACGAGCAGTACTTC.

The chain couples TRBV4-3 to TRBJ2-3; tentative D call: TRBD1 (5 bases). The CDR3 spans 17 residues. Deletions cut 1 base from V and 7 bases from J, with 21 bases between. The V gene's germline CDR1 is LGHNA and CDR2 YSLEER. CDR3 in DNA: TGCGCCAGCAGCCAAGGGAGTAGGGGCGGAGAAGCCCATACGCAGTATTTT. Encoded protein: CASSQGSRGGEAHTQYF.

The rearrangement links TRBV28 to TRBJ2-1; 7 nucleotides line up with TRBD1. V shed 5 bases and J 4 bases; nucleotides not matched to a gene: 8. The CDR3 has 15 residues. The germline CDR1 and CDR2 sequences are MDHEN and SYDVKM. CDR3: CASSEPGQRYNEQFF. The CDR3, as DNA: TGTGCCAGCAGTGAGCCGGGACAGAGGTACAATGAGCAGTTCTTC.

The chain combines TRBV9 with TRBJ2-2, with D possibly being TRBD1 (5 bases). Trimming left V 3 bases short and J 9 bases short, with 18 bases between. The V gene's germline CDR1 is SGDLS and CDR2 YYNGEE. The CDR3 runs 15 residues. The CDR3 DNA follows: TGTGCCAGCAGCGCCCGACAGCAGCCCGGAAGGGAGCTGTTTTTT. It specifies CASSARQQPGRELFF.

The V gene is TRBV23-1, the J gene TRBJ2-3; a weak D match, TRBD1 (5 bases). TRBV23-1 is sorted into the ORF group, with uncertain function. The CDR3 extends over 15 amino acids. V lost 5 bases and J lost 2, with 14 bases in between. The DNA of the CDR3 is TGCGCCAGCAGTAGGGGAAATCGGAACACAGATACGCAGTATTTT. This codes for CASSRGNRNTDTQYF.

V gene TRBV19 combines with J gene TRBJ2-3, with TRBD2 matching 13 bases. Germline CDR1 LNHDA, CDR2 SQIVND (reference sequence). V lost 6 bases to trimming and J lost 5 bases; unmatched junction nucleotides: 20. This CDR3 has 20 residues. CDR3 coding DNA: TGTGCCAGTAGCCCTAAACCGGGACTAGCGGGGACTAGCCGTCGAGATACGCAGTATTTT. This codes for CASSPKPGLAGTSRRDTQYF.

The chain recombines TRBV19 with TRBJ1-1; tentatively, D is TRBD1 (6 bases). Per the germline V gene, CDR1 is LNHDA and CDR2 is SQIVND (reference sequence). V shed 5 bases and J shed 1 base, with 14 bases lying between them. This CDR3 region has 15 residues. CDR3 nucleotides: TGTGCCAGTAGTGGGGGACAACTGGGGAACACTGAAGCTTTCTTT. This codes for CASSGGQLGNTEAFF.

The chain has TRBV6-1 and TRBJ1-3; D gene unclear. The V end was cut by 3 bases, the J end by 0 bases, with 9 bases between. CDR3 length: 15 amino acids. CDR1 MNHNS and CDR2 SASEGT come from the germline V gene. Here the CDR3 DNA reads TGTGCCAGCAGTGAGCGGCTTTTCTCTGGAAACACCATATATTTT. It translates to CASSERLFSGNTIYF.

The count of this clone is one. This chain connects TRBV5-1 to TRBJ2-7, with a weak D call TRBD2 (6 bases). The V gene lost 1 base and the J gene lost 4 bases, with 15 bases spanning the gap. The CDR3 covers 15 residues. In germline, CDR1 is SGHRS, CDR2 YFSETQ. CDR3 sequence: CASSLNWGEMYEQYF. Here the CDR3 DNA reads TGCGCCAGCAGCTTGAACTGGGGGGAGATGTACGAGCAGTACTTC.

Note on this clone: Relative to the germline gene, one junction end is altered; a read error may explain this. V usage is TRBV4-3 and J usage is TRBJ1-1; 7 bases map to TRBD1. The length of the CDR3 is 14 residues. From germline, CDR1 is LGHNA and CDR2 YSLEER. This CDR3 is CASSLAQGITEAFF. The CDR3 nucleotides are TGCGCCAGTAGCCTGGCACAGGGGATCACTGAAGCTTTCTTT.

The chain has TRBV6-6 and TRBJ2-2, with D possibly matching TRBD1 (5 bases). V dropped 0 bases and J dropped 5 bases, with 7 bases sitting between them. Germline CDR1 and CDR2: MNHNY and SVGAGI (reference sequence). This CDR3 has 14 residues. For the CDR3, the DNA is TGTGCCAGCAGTTACTCTTCAGGGACCGGGGAGCTGTTTTTT. It encodes CASSYSSGTGELFF.